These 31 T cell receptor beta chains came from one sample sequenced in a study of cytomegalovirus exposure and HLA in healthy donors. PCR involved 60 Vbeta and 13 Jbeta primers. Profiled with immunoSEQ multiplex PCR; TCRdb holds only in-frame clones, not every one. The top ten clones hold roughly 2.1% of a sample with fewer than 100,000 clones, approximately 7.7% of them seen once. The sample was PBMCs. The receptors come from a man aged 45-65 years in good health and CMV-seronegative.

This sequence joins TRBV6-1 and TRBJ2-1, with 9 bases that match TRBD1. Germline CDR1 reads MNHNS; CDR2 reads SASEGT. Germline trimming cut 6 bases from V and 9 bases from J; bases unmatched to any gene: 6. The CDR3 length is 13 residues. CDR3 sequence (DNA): TGTGCCAGCAGGGGACAGGGAACGGGTGAGCAGTTCTTC. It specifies CASRGQGTGEQFF.

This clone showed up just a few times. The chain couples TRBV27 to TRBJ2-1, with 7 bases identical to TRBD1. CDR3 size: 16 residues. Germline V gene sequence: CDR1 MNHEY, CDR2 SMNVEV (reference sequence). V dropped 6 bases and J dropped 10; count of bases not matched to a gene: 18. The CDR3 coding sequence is TGTGCCAGCAGCCTTCAAGGGGGCGTCTTAGCAGGGGAGCAGTTCTTC. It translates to CASSLQGGVLAGEQFF.

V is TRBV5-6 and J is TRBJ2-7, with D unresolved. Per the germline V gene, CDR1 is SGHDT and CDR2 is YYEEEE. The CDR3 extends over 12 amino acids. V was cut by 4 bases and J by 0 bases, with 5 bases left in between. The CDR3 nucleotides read TGTGCCAGCAGCGTTCACTCCTACGAGCAGTACTTC. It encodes CASSVHSYEQYF.

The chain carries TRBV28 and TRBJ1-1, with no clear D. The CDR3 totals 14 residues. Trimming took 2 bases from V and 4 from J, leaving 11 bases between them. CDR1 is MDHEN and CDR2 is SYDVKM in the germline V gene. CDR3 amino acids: CASSLTGSITEAFF. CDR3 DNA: TGTGCCAGCAGTTTAACGGGGTCGATCACTGAAGCTTTCTTT. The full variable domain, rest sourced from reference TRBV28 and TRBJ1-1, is DVKVTQSSRYLVKRTGEKVFLECVQDMDHENMFWYRQDPGLGLRLIYFSYDVKMKEKGDIPEGYSVSREKKERFSLILESASTNQTSMYLCASSLTGSITEAFFGQGTRLTVV.

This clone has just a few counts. CDR3 sequence: CASSQDVTGATYEQYF. For the CDR3, the DNA is TGCGCCAGCAGCCAAGATGTAACAGGGGCTACCTACGAGCAGTACTTC. This chain connects TRBV4-3 to TRBJ2-7; 7 bases match TRBD1. V was pared by 0 bases and J by 2 bases, with 7 bases of the junction left unmatched. Germline loops: CDR1 LGHNA, CDR2 YSLEER. CDR3 size: 16 residues.

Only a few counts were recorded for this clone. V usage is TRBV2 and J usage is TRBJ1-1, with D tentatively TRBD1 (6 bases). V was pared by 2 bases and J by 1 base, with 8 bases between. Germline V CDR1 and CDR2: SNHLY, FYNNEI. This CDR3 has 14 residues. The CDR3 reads CASSELQGNTEAFF. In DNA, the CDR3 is TGTGCCAGCAGTGAACTACAGGGGAACACTGAAGCTTTCTTT.

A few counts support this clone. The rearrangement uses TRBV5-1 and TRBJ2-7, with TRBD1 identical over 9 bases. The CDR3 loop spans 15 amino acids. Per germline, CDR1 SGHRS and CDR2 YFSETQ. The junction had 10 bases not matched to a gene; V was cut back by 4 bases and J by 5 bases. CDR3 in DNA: TGCGCCAGCAGCACAAATCCCGGGACAGGGAACGAGCAGTACTTC. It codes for CASSTNPGTGNEQYF.

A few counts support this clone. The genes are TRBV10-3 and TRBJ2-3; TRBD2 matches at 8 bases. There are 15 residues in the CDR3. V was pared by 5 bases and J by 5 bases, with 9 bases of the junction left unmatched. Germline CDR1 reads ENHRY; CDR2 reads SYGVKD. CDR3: CAISSGTRRQDTQYF. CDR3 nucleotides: TGTGCCATCAGTTCCGGGACTAGGCGACAAGATACGCAGTATTTT.

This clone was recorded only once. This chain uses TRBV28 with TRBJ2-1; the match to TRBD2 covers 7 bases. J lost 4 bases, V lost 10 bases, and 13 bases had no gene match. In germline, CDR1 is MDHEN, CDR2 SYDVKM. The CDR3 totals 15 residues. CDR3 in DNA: TGTGCCACCACTCCTGGCGGGGGTTTTTACAATGAGCAGTTCTTC. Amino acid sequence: CATTPGGGFYNEQFF.

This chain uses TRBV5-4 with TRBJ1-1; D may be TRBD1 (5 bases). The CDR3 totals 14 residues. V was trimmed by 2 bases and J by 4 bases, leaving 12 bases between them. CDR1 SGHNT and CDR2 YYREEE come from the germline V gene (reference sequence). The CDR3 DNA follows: TGTGCCAGCAGCTTCGACAGTGCCTCCACTGAAGCTTTCTTT. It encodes CASSFDSASTEAFF.

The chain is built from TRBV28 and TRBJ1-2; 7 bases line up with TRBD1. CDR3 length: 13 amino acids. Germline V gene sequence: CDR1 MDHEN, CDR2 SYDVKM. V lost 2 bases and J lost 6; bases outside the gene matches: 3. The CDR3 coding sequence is TGTGCCAGCAGTTTAGCACAGGGGAATGGCTACACCTTC. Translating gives CASSLAQGNGYTF.

The CDR3 nucleotides read TGTGCCTGGAGTAGACTAGCGGGAGCAGCAAGTTACAATGAGCAGTTCTTC. Amino acid sequence: CAWSRLAGAASYNEQFF. This sequence joins TRBV30 and TRBJ2-1, with TRBD2 matching over 12 bases. The V segment lost 2 bases and the J segment 4 bases; nucleotides outside the gene matches: 9. The CDR3 totals 17 residues. CDR1 and CDR2 (germline): GTSNPN, SVGIG (reference sequence).

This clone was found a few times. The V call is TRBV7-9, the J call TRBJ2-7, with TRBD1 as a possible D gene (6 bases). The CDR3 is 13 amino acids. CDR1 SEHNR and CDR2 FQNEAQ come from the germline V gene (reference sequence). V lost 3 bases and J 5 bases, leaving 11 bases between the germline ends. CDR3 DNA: TGTGCCAGCAGCTTGGGACAAGAGAACGAGCAGTACTTC. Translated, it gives CASSLGQENEQYF.

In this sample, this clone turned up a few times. This CDR3 is CASSQDATLSYEQYF. The CDR3, as DNA: TGCGCCAGCAGCCAAGATGCTACTTTAAGCTACGAGCAGTACTTC. The gene calls are TRBV4-3 and TRBJ2-7; D remains unclear. The germline gives CDR1 LGHNA, CDR2 YSLEER. V dropped 0 bases and J dropped 3 bases, with 12 bases sitting between them. This CDR3 contains 15 residues.

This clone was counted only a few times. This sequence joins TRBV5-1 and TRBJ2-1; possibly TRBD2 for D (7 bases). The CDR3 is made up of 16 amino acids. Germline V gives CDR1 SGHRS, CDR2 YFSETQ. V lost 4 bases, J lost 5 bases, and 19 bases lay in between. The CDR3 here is CASSLGWGGEDNEQFF. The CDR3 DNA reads TGCGCCAGCAGCCTTGGGTGGGGGGGCGAGGACAATGAGCAGTTCTTC.

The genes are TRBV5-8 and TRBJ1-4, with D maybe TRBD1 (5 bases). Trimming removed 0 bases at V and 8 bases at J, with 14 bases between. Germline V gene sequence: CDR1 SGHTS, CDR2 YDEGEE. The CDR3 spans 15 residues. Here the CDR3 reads CASSLVRGSSEKLFF. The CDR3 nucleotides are TGTGCCAGCAGCTTGGTTAGGGGTTCGTCGGAAAAACTGTTTTTT.

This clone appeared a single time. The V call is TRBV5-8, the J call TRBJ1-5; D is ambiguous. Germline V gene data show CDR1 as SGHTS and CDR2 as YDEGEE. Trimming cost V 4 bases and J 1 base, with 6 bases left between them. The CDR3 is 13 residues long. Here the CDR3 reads CASSPRSNQPQHF. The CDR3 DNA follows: TGTGCCAGCAGCCCGAGGAGCAATCAGCCCCAGCATTTT.

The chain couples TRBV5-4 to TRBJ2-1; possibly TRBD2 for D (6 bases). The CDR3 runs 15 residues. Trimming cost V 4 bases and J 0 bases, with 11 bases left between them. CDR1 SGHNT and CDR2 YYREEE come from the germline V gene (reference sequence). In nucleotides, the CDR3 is TGTGCCAGCAGCCTACTAGCAAGCTCCTACAATGAGCAGTTCTTC. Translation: CASSLLASSYNEQFF.

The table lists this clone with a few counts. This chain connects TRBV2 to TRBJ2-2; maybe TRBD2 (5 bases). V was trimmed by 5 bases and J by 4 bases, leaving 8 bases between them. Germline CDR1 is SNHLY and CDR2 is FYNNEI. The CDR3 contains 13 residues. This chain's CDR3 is CASSRRGTGELFF. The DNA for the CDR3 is TGTGCCAGCAGTCGCCGGGGCACCGGGGAGCTGTTTTTT. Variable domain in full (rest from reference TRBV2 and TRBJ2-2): EPEVTQTPSHQVTQMGQEVILRCVPISNHLYFYWYRQILGQKVEFLVSFYNNEISEKSEIFDDQFSVERPDGSNFTLKIRSTKLEDSAMYFCASSRRGTGELFFGEGSRLTVL.

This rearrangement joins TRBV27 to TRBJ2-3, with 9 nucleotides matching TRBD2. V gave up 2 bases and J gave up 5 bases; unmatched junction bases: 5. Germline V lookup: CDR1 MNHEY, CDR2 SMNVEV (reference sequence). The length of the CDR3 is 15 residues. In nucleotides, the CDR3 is TGTGCCAGCAGTTTAGGCGGGAGGGCCGGAGATACGCAGTATTTT. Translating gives CASSLGGRAGDTQYF.

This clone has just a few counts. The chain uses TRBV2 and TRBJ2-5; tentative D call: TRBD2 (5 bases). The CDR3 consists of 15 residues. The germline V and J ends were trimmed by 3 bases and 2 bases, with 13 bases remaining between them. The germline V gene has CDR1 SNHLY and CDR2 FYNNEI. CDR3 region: CASSEEDSRQETQYF. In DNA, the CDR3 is TGTGCCAGCAGTGAGGAGGACTCCCGACAAGAGACCCAGTACTTC. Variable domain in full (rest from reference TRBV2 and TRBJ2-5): EPEVTQTPSHQVTQMGQEVILRCVPISNHLYFYWYRQILGQKVEFLVSFYNNEISEKSEIFDDQFSVERPDGSNFTLKIRSTKLEDSAMYFCASSEEDSRQETQYFGPGTRLLVL.

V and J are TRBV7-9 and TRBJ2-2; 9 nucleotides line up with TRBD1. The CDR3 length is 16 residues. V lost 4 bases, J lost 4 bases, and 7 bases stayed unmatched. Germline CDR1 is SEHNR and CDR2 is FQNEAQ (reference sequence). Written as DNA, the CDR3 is TGTGCCAGCAGCTACCCGGGACAGGGTAGCACCGGGGAGCTGTTTTTT. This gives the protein CASSYPGQGSTGELFF.

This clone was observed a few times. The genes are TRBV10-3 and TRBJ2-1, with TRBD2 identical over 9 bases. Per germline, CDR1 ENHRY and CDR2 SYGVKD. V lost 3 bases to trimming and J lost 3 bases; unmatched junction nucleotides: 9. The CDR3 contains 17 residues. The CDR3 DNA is TGTGCCATCAGTGACCCCGAAGCGGGAGGTCACTACAATGAGCAGTTCTTC. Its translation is CAISDPEAGGHYNEQFF.

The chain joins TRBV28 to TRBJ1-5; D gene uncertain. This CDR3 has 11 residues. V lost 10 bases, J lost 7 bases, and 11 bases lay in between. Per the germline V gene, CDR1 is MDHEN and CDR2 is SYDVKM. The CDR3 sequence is CATRGHQPQHF. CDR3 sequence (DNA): TGTGCCACCCGAGGTCACCAGCCCCAGCATTTT.

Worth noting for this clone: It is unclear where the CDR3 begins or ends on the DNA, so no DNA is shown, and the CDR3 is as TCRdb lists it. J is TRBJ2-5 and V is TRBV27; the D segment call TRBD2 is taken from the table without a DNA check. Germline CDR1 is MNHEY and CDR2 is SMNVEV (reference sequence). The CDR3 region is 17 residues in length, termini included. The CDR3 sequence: CASSSSPNSGRRETQYF.

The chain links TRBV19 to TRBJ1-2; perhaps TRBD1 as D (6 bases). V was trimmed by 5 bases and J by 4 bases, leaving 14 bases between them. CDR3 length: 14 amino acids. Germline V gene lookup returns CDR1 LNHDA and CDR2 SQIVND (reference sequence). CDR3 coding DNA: TGTGCCAGTAGTCCAGACAGGCCCCTCTATGGCTACACCTTC. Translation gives CASSPDRPLYGYTF. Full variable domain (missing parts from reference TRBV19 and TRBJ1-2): DGGITQSPKYLFRKEGQNVTLSCEQNLNHDAMYWYRQDPGQGLRLIYYSQIVNDFQKGDIAEGYSVSREKKESFPLTVTSAQKNPTAFYLCASSPDRPLYGYTFGSGTRLTVV.

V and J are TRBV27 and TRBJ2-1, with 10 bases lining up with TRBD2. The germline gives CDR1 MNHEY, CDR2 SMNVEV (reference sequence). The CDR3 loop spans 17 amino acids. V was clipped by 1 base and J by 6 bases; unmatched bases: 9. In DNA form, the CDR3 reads TGTGCCAGCAGTTTATTGTCTAGCGGGGGACCGAGCAATGAGCAGTTCTTC. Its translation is CASSLLSSGGPSNEQFF.

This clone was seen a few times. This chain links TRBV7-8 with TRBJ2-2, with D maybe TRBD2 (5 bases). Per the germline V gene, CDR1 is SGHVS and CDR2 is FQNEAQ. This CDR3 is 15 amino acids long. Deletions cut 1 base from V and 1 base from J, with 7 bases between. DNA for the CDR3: TGTGCCAGCAGCTTAGACGGGATGAACACCGGGGAGCTGTTTTTT. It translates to CASSLDGMNTGELFF.

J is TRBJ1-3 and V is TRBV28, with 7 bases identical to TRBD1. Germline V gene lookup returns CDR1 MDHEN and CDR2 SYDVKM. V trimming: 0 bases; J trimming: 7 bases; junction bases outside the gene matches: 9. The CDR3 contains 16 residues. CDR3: CASSLWRGGAGNTIYF. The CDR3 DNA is TGTGCCAGCAGTTTATGGAGAGGGGGCGCAGGGAACACCATATATTTT. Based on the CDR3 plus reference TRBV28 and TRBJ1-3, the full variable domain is DVKVTQSSRYLVKRTGEKVFLECVQDMDHENMFWYRQDPGLGLRLIYFSYDVKMKEKGDIPEGYSVSREKKERFSLILESASTNQTSMYLCASSLWRGGAGNTIYFGEGSWLTVV.

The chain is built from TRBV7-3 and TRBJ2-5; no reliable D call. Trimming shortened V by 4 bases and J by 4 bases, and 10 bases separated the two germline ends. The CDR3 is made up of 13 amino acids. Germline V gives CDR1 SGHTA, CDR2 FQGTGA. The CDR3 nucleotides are TGTGCCAGCAGCTCCCCCTCCTCAGAGACCCAGTACTTC. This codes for CASSSPSSETQYF.

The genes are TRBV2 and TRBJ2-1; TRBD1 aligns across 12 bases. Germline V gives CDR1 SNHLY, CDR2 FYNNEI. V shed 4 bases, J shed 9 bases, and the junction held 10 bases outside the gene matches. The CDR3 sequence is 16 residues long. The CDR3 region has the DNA TGTGCCAGCAGTGGGGTATGGGGACAGGGGGCTCTTGAGCAGTTCTTC. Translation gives CASSGVWGQGALEQFF.